This T cell receptor beta chain was sequenced for a study of cytomegalovirus exposure and HLA in healthy donors. With 60 Vbeta and 13 Jbeta primers, the PCR was carried out. Measured with immunoSEQ multiplex PCR; TCRdb has only the in-frame clones, and not every one. This repertoire shows under 40,000 clones, 80% found once; its top ten account for 5% to 6.5%. There are 16 residues in the CDR3. CDR1 is MGHRA, CDR2 YSYEKL, per germline. Losses at the gene ends were 4 bases for V and 8 bases for J; bases not matched to a gene: 13. The clonotype originates from a male donor in good health and CMV-seronegative. J is TRBJ1-4 and V is TRBV4-1; 7 nucleotides align to TRBD1. Sequencing used PBMCs. The CDR3, as DNA: TGCGCCAGCAGCCCAATGTTTCGACAGGGACAGGAAAAACTGTTTTTT. As protein: CASSPMFRQGQEKLFF.